This T cell receptor beta chain was documented in a study of T cells in tuberculosis. Time point indicated: new active TB diagnosis, blood taken before or within 7 days of starting treatment. Each clinical donor contributed on average approximately 100,000 T cells from unsorted cryopreserved PBMC. Per the germline V gene, CDR1 is MDHEN and CDR2 is SYDVKM. The CDR3 runs to 12 residues. After removal of 9 bases from V and 3 bases from J, the junction contained 1 base not matched to a gene. The assay was immunoSEQ multiplex PCR, and TCRdb's table has in-frame clones only and misses some. Of 30,000 to 35,000 clones listed, roughly 93% are singletons.

The sequencing used PBMCs, collected at tuberculosis diagnosis. The genes are TRBV28 and TRBJ2-3, with 9 positions matching TRBD2. This clonotype originated in an adult with tuberculosis. The CDR3: CASSGSTDTQYF. Written as DNA, the CDR3 is TGTGCCAGTAGCGGGAGTACAGATACGCAGTATTTT.